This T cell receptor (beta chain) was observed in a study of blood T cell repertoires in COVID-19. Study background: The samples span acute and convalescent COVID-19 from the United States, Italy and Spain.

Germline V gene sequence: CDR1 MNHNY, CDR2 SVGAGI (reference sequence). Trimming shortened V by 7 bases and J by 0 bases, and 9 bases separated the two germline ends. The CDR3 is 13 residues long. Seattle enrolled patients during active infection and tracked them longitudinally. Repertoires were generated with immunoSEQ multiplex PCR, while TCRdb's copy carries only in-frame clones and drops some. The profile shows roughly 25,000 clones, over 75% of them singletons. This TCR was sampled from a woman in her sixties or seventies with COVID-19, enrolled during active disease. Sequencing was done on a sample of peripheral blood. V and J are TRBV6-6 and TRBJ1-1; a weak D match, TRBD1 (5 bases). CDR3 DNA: TGTGCCAGCACCCCGGACATGAACACTGAAGCTTTCTTT. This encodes CASTPDMNTEAFF.